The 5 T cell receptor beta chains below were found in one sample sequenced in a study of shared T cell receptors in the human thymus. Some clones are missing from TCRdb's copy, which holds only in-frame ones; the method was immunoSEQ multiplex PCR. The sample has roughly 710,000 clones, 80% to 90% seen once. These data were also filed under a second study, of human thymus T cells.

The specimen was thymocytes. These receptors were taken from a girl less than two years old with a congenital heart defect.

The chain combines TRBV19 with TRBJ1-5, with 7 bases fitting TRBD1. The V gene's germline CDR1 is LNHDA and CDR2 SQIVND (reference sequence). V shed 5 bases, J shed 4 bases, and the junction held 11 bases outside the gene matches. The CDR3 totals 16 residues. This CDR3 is CASSHQTGPTNQPQHF. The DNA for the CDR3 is TGTGCCAGTAGTCATCAGACAGGGCCCACGAATCAGCCCCAGCATTTT. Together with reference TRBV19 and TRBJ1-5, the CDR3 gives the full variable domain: DGGITQSPKYLFRKEGQNVTLSCEQNLNHDAMYWYRQDPGQGLRLIYYSQIVNDFQKGDIAEGYSVSREKKESFPLTVTSAQKNPTAFYLCASSHQTGPTNQPQHFGDGTRLSIL.

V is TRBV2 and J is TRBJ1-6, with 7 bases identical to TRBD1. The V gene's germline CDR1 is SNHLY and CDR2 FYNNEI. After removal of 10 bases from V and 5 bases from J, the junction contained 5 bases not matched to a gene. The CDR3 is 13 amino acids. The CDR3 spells CAKTGADNSPLHF. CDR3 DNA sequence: TGTGCCAAAACAGGGGCGGATAATTCACCCCTCCACTTT.

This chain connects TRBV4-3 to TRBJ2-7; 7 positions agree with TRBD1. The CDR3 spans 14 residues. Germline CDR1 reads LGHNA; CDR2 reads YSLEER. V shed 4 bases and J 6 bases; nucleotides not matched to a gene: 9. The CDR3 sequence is CASSPEQGPREQYF. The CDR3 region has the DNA TGCGCCAGCAGCCCAGAACAGGGGCCCCGCGAGCAGTACTTC.

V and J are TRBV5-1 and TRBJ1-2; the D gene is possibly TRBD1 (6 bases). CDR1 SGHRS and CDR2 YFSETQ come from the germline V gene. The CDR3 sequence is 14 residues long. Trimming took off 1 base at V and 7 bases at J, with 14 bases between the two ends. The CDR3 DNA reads TGCGCCAGCAGCTTGCGGGGGCGCGGGGGTGGCTACACCTTC. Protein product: CASSLRGRGGGYTF.

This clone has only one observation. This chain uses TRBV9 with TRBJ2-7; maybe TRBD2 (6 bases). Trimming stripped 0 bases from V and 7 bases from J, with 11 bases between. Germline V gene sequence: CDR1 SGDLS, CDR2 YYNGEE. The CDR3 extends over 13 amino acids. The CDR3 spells CASSVEGAGEQYF. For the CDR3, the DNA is TGTGCCAGCAGCGTAGAAGGGGCGGGGGAGCAGTACTTC. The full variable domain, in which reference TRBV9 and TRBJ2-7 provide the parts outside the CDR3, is DSGVTQTPKHLITATGQRVTLRCSPRSGDLSVYWYQQSLDQGLQFLIQYYNGEERAKGNILERFSAQQFPDLHSELNLSSLELGDSALYFCASSVEGAGEQYFGPGTRLTVT.